This TCR beta chain was found in a study of blood T cell repertoires in COVID-19. On the study more broadly: The origin of the acute and convalescent COVID-19 samples was the United States, Italy and Spain. The analysed material was cDNA or gDNA that came from T cells, B-cell-depleted T cells, or PBMCs.

Followed longitudinally, the Seattle patients had been enrolled during active infection. Original analysis: Reference gene primer amplification gave estimated nucleated cell counts. Method: immunoSEQ multiplex PCR; TCRdb's copy keeps in-frame clones and lacks some. V, J and clone size were drawn from that table, and D and trimming were deduced from the DNA. The sample lists fewer than 450,000 clones; 87% were seen once. Looked up from germline, CDR1 is SQVTM and CDR2 is ANQGSEA. The CDR3 sequence is 11 residues long. V lost 6 bases, J lost 3 bases, and 9 bases lay in between. This chain connects TRBV29-1 to TRBJ2-7, with a weak D call TRBD2 (5 bases). The TCR was taken from a woman between 50 and 59 years old with COVID-19, enrolled during active disease. Sequencing was performed on peripheral blood. The chain's CDR3 is CSVGDGYEQYF. The CDR3 DNA follows: TGCAGCGTGGGAGACGGCTACGAGCAGTACTTC.